These 22 T cell receptor beta chains came from one sample sequenced in a study of T cell responses to AZD1222 COVID-19 vaccine (dated by TCRdb to the early 2020s). Libraries were made using the immunoSEQ multiplex PCR assay. As stored in TCRdb, this immuneACCESS dataset retains in-frame rearrangements with V and J assigned. A fraction of the clones does not appear; measured against another copy, unresolved V genes explain less than half of the discrepancy, and the remainder lacks a known reason. The table for this sample lists under 40,000 clones; about 84% of them were counted only once. The ten biggest clones cover about 4.7% of the sample. Per the publication, the time point label means: about 28 days (+/-7) after the second vaccine dose. Source: peripheral blood, taken 28 days after the second AZD1222 dose. All receptors come from an adult who received the AZD1222 COVID-19 vaccine.

This clone was seen more than once but under ten times. V gene TRBV12-3 or TRBV12-4 combines with J gene TRBJ2-1, with 8 nucleotides matching TRBD1. The trim removed 10 bases at V and 3 bases at J, leaving 5 bases unmatched. The CDR3 totals 13 residues. The CDR3 DNA sequence: TGTGCCACCAAGACAGGGGACTACAATGAGCAGTTCTTC. It codes for CATKTGDYNEQFF.

The CDR3 spells CASSMQDPRPNQPQHF. CDR3 in DNA: TGTGCCAGCAGCATGCAGGACCCCAGGCCAAATCAGCCCCAGCATTTT. This chain connects TRBV7-8 to TRBJ1-5; D call uncertain. The CDR3 totals 16 residues. V lost 5 bases to trimming and J lost 4 bases, with 18 bases between them. CDR1 is SGHVS and CDR2 is FQNEAQ in the germline V gene.

The rearrangement uses TRBV7-2 and TRBJ2-7; 7 bases fit TRBD1. Per germline, CDR1 SGHTA and CDR2 FQGNSA. Trimming removed 5 bases from V and 0 bases from J; junction bases left unmatched: 7. This CDR3 contains 15 residues. CDR3 loop: CASSPSGQSSYEQYF. The CDR3 nucleotides are TGTGCCAGCAGCCCCTCGGGACAGTCCTCCTACGAGCAGTACTTC.

The rearrangement uses TRBV4-1 and TRBJ1-3; 7 nucleotides align to TRBD1. The ends lost 0 bases at V and 6 bases at J; junction bases unmatched: 11. Per germline, CDR1 MGHRA and CDR2 YSYEKL. This CDR3 is 17 amino acids long. The CDR3 DNA follows: TGCGCCAGCAGCCAAGATCAAGACAGGGTCTTTGAAAACACCATATATTTT. Its protein product is CASSQDQDRVFENTIYF.

V usage is TRBV7-9 and J usage is TRBJ1-4; D gene ambiguous. The germline CDR1 and CDR2 sequences are SEHNR and FQNEAQ (reference sequence). The length of the CDR3 is 16 residues. The V gene lost 5 bases and the J gene lost 3 bases, with 16 bases spanning the gap. The CDR3 loop reads CASSQTGRGPNEKLFF. The CDR3 DNA reads TGTGCCAGCAGCCAAACCGGACGAGGACCTAATGAAAAACTGTTTTTT.

This clone is medium-sized. The J gene is TRBJ2-2, the V gene TRBV6-5; 7 bases are shared with TRBD1. Germline V gene sequence: CDR1 MNHEY, CDR2 SVGAGI. The CDR3 consists of 15 residues. After removal of 6 bases from V and 0 bases from J, the junction contained 4 bases not matched to a gene. CDR3 in amino acids: CASRITGANTGELFF. Written as DNA, the CDR3 is TGTGCCAGCAGAATTACAGGGGCGAACACCGGGGAGCTGTTTTTT.

The chain links TRBV5-1 to TRBJ2-7; no clear D gene. Germline lookup yields CDR1 SGHRS and CDR2 YFSETQ. The CDR3 is 14 amino acids. V lost 0 bases and J 4 bases, leaving 11 bases between the germline ends. DNA of the CDR3: TGCGCCAGCAGCTTGGCGTACATGAAGTACGAGCAGTACTTC. Encoded protein: CASSLAYMKYEQYF.

The chain joins TRBV6-1 to TRBJ2-7, with a tentative D call TRBD2 (5 bases). This CDR3 has 12 amino acids. CDR1 is MNHNS, CDR2 SASEGT, per germline. The V end lost 5 bases, the J end lost 5 bases, and 10 bases lay between the germline ends. CDR3 nucleotide sequence: TGTGCCAGCAGTCCCCCGGGGAACGAGCAGTACTTC. Residues: CASSPPGNEQYF.

The chain recombines TRBV5-1 with TRBJ2-3; TRBD2 matches at 10 bases. The ends lost 4 bases at V and 3 bases at J; junction bases unmatched: 11. The CDR3 covers 17 residues. The germline gives CDR1 SGHRS, CDR2 YFSETQ. DNA of the CDR3: TGCGCCAGCAGCCGGACAGGACTAGCGGACCCGACAGATACGCAGTATTTT. It specifies CASSRTGLADPTDTQYF.

This chain links TRBV4-2 with TRBJ2-7, with 11 bases fitting TRBD2. The CDR3 spans 16 residues. The V segment lost 0 bases and the J segment 6 bases; nucleotides outside the gene matches: 7. Germline V gene sequence: CDR1 LGHNA, CDR2 YNFKEQ. CDR3 sequence reads: CASSQDIAGGPGEQYF. In DNA, the CDR3 is TGTGCCAGCAGCCAAGATATAGCGGGGGGGCCTGGCGAGCAGTACTTC.

By its share, this clone is medium-sized (0.01 to 0.1%). This chain links TRBV9 with TRBJ2-2; D possibly corresponds to TRBD1 (5 bases). Per the germline V gene, CDR1 is SGDLS and CDR2 is YYNGEE. This CDR3 comprises 16 residues. Trimming took 0 bases from V and 7 from J, leaving 16 bases between them. CDR3 nucleotide sequence: TGTGCCAGCAGCGTAGTTTTGGGGCAGGGCTACGGGGAGCTGTTTTTT. It encodes CASSVVLGQGYGELFF.

The chain employs TRBV29-1 and TRBJ2-5; D is perhaps TRBD1 (5 bases). Germline assignment: CDR1 SQVTM and CDR2 ANQGSEA. V lost 6 bases and J 0 bases, leaving 17 bases between the germline ends. The CDR3 consists of 15 residues. The CDR3 loop is CSVTGHRRNQETQYF. The CDR3 DNA reads as TGCAGCGTGACCGGACACCGGAGAAACCAAGAGACCCAGTACTTC. The entire variable domain, with the rest obtained from reference TRBV29-1 and TRBJ2-5, is as follows: SAVISQKPSRDICQRGTSLTIQCQVDSQVTMMFWYRQQPGQSLTLIATANQGSEATYESGFVIDKFPISRPNLTFSTLTVSNMSPEDSSIYLCSVTGHRRNQETQYFGPGTRLLVL.

The J gene is TRBJ1-5, the V gene TRBV19; unclear D gene. Between the trimmed V and J ends, which lost 3 bases and 1 base, there was a span of 16 bases. The CDR3 extends over 17 amino acids. Germline V gene sequence: CDR1 LNHDA, CDR2 SQIVND (reference sequence). The CDR3 DNA reads TGTGCCAGTAGTATGTACAGTTCACTCGCCAGCAATCAGCCCCAGCATTTT. Translated: CASSMYSSLASNQPQHF.

This clone was seen a handful of times. This chain links TRBV6-2 or TRBV6-3 with TRBJ2-1; TRBD1 might be the D (5 bases). The V and J ends lost 5 bases and 0 bases respectively, with 11 bases between them. CDR1 is MNHEY and CDR2 is SVGEGT in the germline V gene. The CDR3 contains 15 residues. CDR3: CASSAAGSSYNEQFF. CDR3 in DNA: TGTGCCAGCAGTGCCGCAGGGTCCTCCTACAATGAGCAGTTCTTC.

The rearrangement uses TRBV30 and TRBJ2-3, with TRBD1 identical over 10 bases. V trimming: 4 bases; J trimming: 1 base; junction bases outside the gene matches: 2. The germline V gene has CDR1 GTSNPN and CDR2 SVGIG (reference sequence). This CDR3 is 14 amino acids long. CDR3 protein: CAWTGTGGTDTQYF. The CDR3 DNA is TGTGCCTGGACCGGGACAGGGGGCACAGATACGCAGTATTTT.

The sample holds one count of this clone. The chain employs TRBV11-3 and TRBJ2-7; possible D gene TRBD1, 5 bases. The CDR3 length is 13 residues. Trimming removed 1 base at V and 4 bases at J, with 8 bases between. Per germline, CDR1 SGHNT and CDR2 YENEEA. CDR3 in amino acids: CASSLGQLYEQYV. The CDR3 nucleotides are TGTGCCAGCAGCTTAGGACAGTTATACGAGCAGTACGTC.

The rearrangement links TRBV7-8 to TRBJ1-3, with D possibly TRBD1 on 6 matching bases. Germline lookup yields CDR1 SGHVS and CDR2 FQNEAQ. Trimming pared 2 bases from V and 0 bases from J, leaving 11 bases between. The CDR3 has 16 amino acids. The CDR3 is CASSLFLGASGNTIYF. The DNA of the CDR3 is TGTGCCAGCAGCTTATTCCTGGGGGCCTCTGGAAACACCATATATTTT.

This clone showed up just a few times. The CDR3 nucleotides are TGTGCCTGGGCAAGCCATAGCAATCAGCCCCAGCATTTT. This sequence encodes CAWASHSNQPQHF. J is TRBJ1-5 and V is TRBV30, with D unresolved. V lost 5 bases to trimming and J lost 0 bases, with 8 bases between them. Germline values: CDR1 GTSNPN, CDR2 SVGIG (reference sequence). CDR3 length: 13 residues.

The chain couples TRBV12-3 or TRBV12-4 to TRBJ1-1; 7 nucleotides align to TRBD1. The CDR3 extends over 13 amino acids. After removal of 5 bases from V and 5 bases from J, the junction contained 5 bases not matched to a gene. The CDR3 protein is CASSRTGVTEAFF. Here the CDR3 DNA reads TGTGCCAGCAGTCGTACAGGGGTAACTGAAGCTTTCTTT.

This clone was seen a few times. This CDR3 reads CASSSQLGEGKTQYF. As DNA, the CDR3 is TGTGCCAGCAGTTCCCAGTTGGGGGAGGGAAAGACCCAGTACTTC. The gene calls are TRBV6-2 or TRBV6-3 and TRBJ2-5, with TRBD2 matching over 7 bases. The J segment lost 6 bases and the V segment lost 4 bases, leaving 11 bases of the junction unmatched. The CDR3 loop spans 15 amino acids. From germline, CDR1 is MNHEY and CDR2 SVGEGT.

This rearrangement joins TRBV14 to TRBJ1-3; perhaps TRBD1 as D (5 bases). V was trimmed by 2 bases and J by 2 bases, leaving 7 bases between them. The CDR3 has 14 residues. From germline, CDR1 is SGHDN and CDR2 FVKESK. CDR3 sequence (DNA): TGTGCCAGCAGCCAACAGGGAGCTGGAAACACCATATATTTT. Amino acids: CASSQQGAGNTIYF.

This clone showed up just a few times. The chain links TRBV10-1 to TRBJ2-7; 9 bases fit TRBD1. Germline V gene lookup returns CDR1 WNHNN and CDR2 SYGVQD (reference sequence). The CDR3 extends over 15 amino acids. The ends lost 2 bases at V and 3 bases at J; junction bases unmatched: 5. CDR3 sequence: CASSEPGQGIYEQYF. The CDR3 DNA follows: TGCGCCAGCAGTGAGCCGGGACAGGGAATCTACGAGCAGTACTTC.